These 31 T cell receptor beta chains share one sample of origin, sequenced in a study of graft-versus-host responses after intestinal transplantation. The antigens of these receptors remain unknown. The assay was immunoSEQ multiplex PCR, and TCRdb's table has in-frame clones only and misses some. The sample has some 35,000 clones; approximately 95% are singletons. The sample here was unstimulated CD4+ T cells sorted from spleen or lymph node cells, taken before transplant. The receptors here all came from a human donor who was the organ donor for an intestinal transplant.

J is TRBJ2-7 and V is TRBV30; D unresolved. This CDR3 comprises 11 residues. Germline V gene lookup returns CDR1 GTSNPN and CDR2 SVGIG (reference sequence). Deletions cut 0 bases from V and 2 bases from J, with 2 bases between. This CDR3 is CAWSVAYEQYF. The CDR3 DNA sequence: TGTGCCTGGAGTGTAGCCTACGAGCAGTACTTC.

This rearrangement joins TRBV30 to TRBJ1-6; D not certain. The CDR3 totals 14 residues. V was shortened by 0 bases and J by 4 bases, with 7 bases between the two germline ends. The germline V gene has CDR1 GTSNPN and CDR2 SVGIG (reference sequence). The CDR3 DNA reads as TGTGCCTGGAGTGTATCACGGTATAATTCACCCCTCCACTTT. Translated, it gives CAWSVSRYNSPLHF. The variable domain in full, with the rest retrieved from reference TRBV30 and TRBJ1-6, is SQTIHQWPATLVQPVGSPLSLECTVEGTSNPNLYWYRQAAGRGLQLLFYSVGIGQISSEVPQNLSASRPQDRQFILSSKKLLLSDSGFYLCAWSVSRYNSPLHFGNGTRLTVT.

The V gene is TRBV7-2, the J gene TRBJ2-1; no firm D call. The CDR3 sequence is 11 residues long. V dropped 4 bases and J dropped 7 bases, with 5 bases sitting between them. The germline gives CDR1 SGHTA, CDR2 FQGNSA. The CDR3 loop is CASSWRNEQFF. DNA for the CDR3: TGTGCCAGCAGCTGGCGTAATGAGCAGTTCTTC.

This clone appeared a single time. The V call is TRBV28, the J call TRBJ1-1, with 11 bases that match TRBD1. The CDR3 is 13 residues long. Germline V lookup: CDR1 MDHEN, CDR2 SYDVKM. Germline trimming cut 8 bases from V and 4 bases from J; bases unmatched to any gene: 3. The CDR3 DNA follows: TGTGCCAGCCCCGGGACAGGGGGCACTGAAGCTTTCTTT. It translates to CASPGTGGTEAFF.

The chain is built from TRBV27 and TRBJ1-6; a weak D match, TRBD1 (6 bases). This CDR3 region has 16 residues. V was shortened by 4 bases and J by 0 bases, with 10 bases between the two germline ends. Looked up from germline, CDR1 is MNHEY and CDR2 is SMNVEV (reference sequence). DNA of the CDR3: TGTGCCAGCAGTTGGGGGCTGAGCTCCTATAATTCACCCCTCCACTTT. Translating gives CASSWGLSSYNSPLHF.

This clone has a single count. The J gene is TRBJ2-3, the V gene TRBV9, with TRBD1 matching 9 bases. The CDR3 extends over 14 amino acids. V was pared by 6 bases and J by 1 base, with 3 bases of the junction left unmatched. Germline V gives CDR1 SGDLS, CDR2 YYNGEE. Here the CDR3 reads CASNRDRGTDTQYF. The CDR3 DNA sequence: TGTGCCAGCAACCGGGACAGGGGCACAGATACGCAGTATTTT.

The CDR3 loop is CASSPFYLARGASTDTQYF. The DNA for the CDR3 is TGTGCCAGCTCACCATTTTACCTTGCTAGGGGCGCGAGCACAGATACGCAGTATTTT. J is TRBJ2-3 and V is TRBV18; D possibly corresponds to TRBD1 (5 bases). The germline gives CDR1 KGHSH, CDR2 LQKENI. With 2 bases removed from V and 0 bases from J, the gap between germline ends came to 21 bases. This CDR3 contains 19 residues.

The chain couples TRBV7-2 to TRBJ2-4, with D possibly matching TRBD2 (5 bases). V gave up 0 bases and J gave up 0 bases, with 15 bases separating them. The germline V gene has CDR1 SGHTA and CDR2 FQGNSA. The CDR3 consists of 18 residues. The CDR3 DNA reads TGTGCCAGCAGCTTAGCGTCCCCCGGGATCGAAGCCAAAAACATTCAGTACTTC. The encoded protein is CASSLASPGIEAKNIQYF.

The rearrangement uses TRBV5-7 and TRBJ1-1; TRBD1 might be the D (6 bases). TRBV5-7 is an ORF; its function is uncertain. This CDR3 has 14 residues. Trimming cost V 0 bases and J 3 bases, with 9 bases left between them. For the CDR3, the DNA is TGTGCCAGCAGCTTGGGGGGGCGGTACACTGAAGCTTTCTTT. This codes for CASSLGGRYTEAFF.

This chain links TRBV11-3 with TRBJ2-7; weak D call: TRBD2 (5 bases). Trimming took 4 bases from V and 2 from J, leaving 18 bases between them. The V gene's germline CDR1 is SGHNT and CDR2 YENEEA. The CDR3 has 16 amino acids. The CDR3 sequence: CASSWTLGRSTYEQYF. The CDR3 nucleotides are TGTGCCAGCAGCTGGACTCTCGGCCGGTCGACCTACGAGCAGTACTTC.

This rearrangement joins TRBV7-2 to TRBJ2-1, with a possible D match to TRBD2 (6 bases). Germline values: CDR1 SGHTA, CDR2 FQGNSA. The CDR3 spans 14 residues. Trimming removed 5 bases from V and 2 bases from J, with 10 bases in between. This CDR3 is CASSPGTAYNEQFF. Here the CDR3 DNA reads TGTGCCAGCAGCCCCGGGACTGCCTACAATGAGCAGTTCTTC.

This chain links TRBV7-2 with TRBJ1-3; D call uncertain. V lost 5 bases, J lost 0 bases, and 5 bases lay in between. Germline-derived CDR1 and CDR2 are SGHTA and FQGNSA. The length of the CDR3 is 13 residues. The CDR3 nucleotides are TGTGCCAGCAGCACGCGCTCTGGAAACACCATATATTTT. Translated, it gives CASSTRSGNTIYF.

The chain carries TRBV7-8 and TRBJ1-2; D is uncertain. The ends were cut back, 1 base at V and 14 bases at J, with 14 bases in the middle. Germline loops: CDR1 SGHVS, CDR2 FQNEAQ. The CDR3 totals 12 residues. This chain's CDR3 is CASSLDPGQVTF. The CDR3 region has the DNA TGTGCCAGCAGCTTAGATCCGGGCCAGGTGACCTTC.

The chain joins TRBV19 to TRBJ1-2; unclear D gene. Germline CDR1 LNHDA, CDR2 SQIVND (reference sequence). This CDR3 contains 13 residues. Trimming removed 2 bases at V and 2 bases at J, with 6 bases between. The CDR3 spells CASSIISNYGYTF. CDR3 sequence (DNA): TGTGCCAGTAGTATAATTAGCAACTATGGCTACACCTTC.

In this sample, this clone turned up once. Here the CDR3 DNA reads TGCGCCAGCAGTCCCGGACAGGGGAGCTACGAGCAGTACTTC. Translating it yields CASSPGQGSYEQYF. The chain employs TRBV5-1 and TRBJ2-7, with TRBD1 identical over 9 bases. V lost 5 bases and J lost 3; bases outside the gene matches: 6. This CDR3 spans 14 amino acids. Germline V gene data show CDR1 as SGHRS and CDR2 as YFSETQ.

The chain couples TRBV6-5 to TRBJ1-1, with 9 bases lining up with TRBD1. The CDR3 runs to 15 residues. Germline values: CDR1 MNHEY, CDR2 SVGAGI. The junction had 4 bases not matched to a gene; V was cut back by 4 bases and J by 1 base. This chain's CDR3 is CASSSKGQGNTEAFF. The CDR3 nucleotides read TGTGCCAGCAGTTCCAAGGGACAGGGGAACACTGAAGCTTTCTTT.

The gene calls are TRBV5-4 and TRBJ2-5; D is perhaps TRBD2 (5 bases). V was trimmed by 2 bases and J by 4 bases, leaving 12 bases between them. This CDR3 has 14 amino acids. The germline CDR1 and CDR2 sequences are SGHNT and YYREEE (reference sequence). Here the CDR3 DNA reads TGTGCCAGCAGCTTAAGGGAGAACGGAGAGACCCAGTACTTC. It specifies CASSLRENGETQYF.

The V gene is TRBV13, the J gene TRBJ1-1, with a tentative D call TRBD1 (6 bases). Germline V gene lookup returns CDR1 PRHDT and CDR2 FYEKMQ (reference sequence). With 0 bases removed from V and 5 bases from J, the gap between germline ends came to 13 bases. The CDR3 length is 15 residues. Here the CDR3 reads CASSLGPTGRTEAFF. The CDR3 bases are TGTGCCAGCAGCTTAGGACCCACAGGGAGGACTGAAGCTTTCTTT.

The rearrangement uses TRBV27 and TRBJ2-7, with D perhaps TRBD1 or TRBD2 (5 bases each). This CDR3 is built from 16 residues. Germline-derived CDR1 and CDR2 are MNHEY and SMNVEV (reference sequence). The V end was cut by 4 bases, the J end by 2 bases, with 18 bases between. The CDR3 region has the DNA TGTGCCAGCAGTTCTCTCCCGGGACCCCGAGCCTACGAGCAGTACTTC. It specifies CASSSLPGPRAYEQYF.

V gene TRBV4-1 combines with J gene TRBJ2-1, with D perhaps TRBD2 (5 bases). Per the germline V gene, CDR1 is MGHRA and CDR2 is YSYEKL. The CDR3 loop spans 18 amino acids. V was pared by 0 bases and J by 6 bases, with 21 bases between. Here the CDR3 DNA reads TGCGCCAGCAGCCAAGATGAAGCGGTTGCTAGTCCGATCAATGAGCAGTTCTTC. Translating gives CASSQDEAVASPINEQFF.

This clone has just a few counts. The chain uses TRBV10-1 and TRBJ1-3; tentatively, D is TRBD1 (6 bases). Trimming left V 6 bases short and J 3 bases short, with 15 bases between. Germline values: CDR1 WNHNN, CDR2 SYGVQD (reference sequence). The CDR3 runs to 15 residues. Written as DNA, the CDR3 is TGCGCCAGCAGACCTCCAGGGGACCATGGAAACACCATATATTTT. Amino acids: CASRPPGDHGNTIYF.

The J gene is TRBJ1-6, the V gene TRBV6-6; the D is unclear. Trimming pared 0 bases from V and 8 bases from J, leaving 11 bases between. Germline CDR1 is MNHNY and CDR2 is SVGAGI (reference sequence). The CDR3 has 15 amino acids. The CDR3 here is CASSYSATGYSPLHF. In nucleotides, the CDR3 is TGTGCCAGCAGTTACTCCGCGACTGGTTATTCACCCCTCCACTTT.

The rearrangement uses TRBV7-3 and TRBJ2-7; D unresolved. V was trimmed by 5 bases and J by 11 bases, leaving 16 bases between them. This CDR3 comprises 12 residues. The germline gives CDR1 SGHTA, CDR2 FQGTGA. CDR3 sequence (DNA): TGTGCCAGCAGCCGAGTTGTAATACGGAAGTACTTC. It specifies CASSRVVIRKYF.

The chain is built from TRBV11-2 and TRBJ1-1; TRBD1 agrees at 7 bases. Trimming cost V 4 bases and J 5 bases; bases outside gene matches: 10. The CDR3 sequence is 15 residues long. Germline V gene lookup returns CDR1 SGHAT and CDR2 FQNNGV. The CDR3 protein is CASSYGQAARTEAFF. CDR3 nucleotide sequence: TGTGCCAGCAGCTACGGACAGGCGGCGAGAACTGAAGCTTTCTTT. The full variable domain, in which reference TRBV11-2 and TRBJ1-1 provide the parts outside the CDR3, is EAGVAQSPRYKIIEKRQSVAFWCNPISGHATLYWYQQILGQGPKLLIQFQNNGVVDDSQLPKDRFSAERLKGVDSTLKIQPAKLEDSAVYLCASSYGQAARTEAFFGQGTRLTVV.

V is TRBV5-4 and J is TRBJ1-1, with a weak D call TRBD1 (6 bases). Germline values: CDR1 SGHNT, CDR2 YYREEE (reference sequence). V shed 1 base and J shed 2 bases, with 21 bases lying between them. This CDR3 spans 18 amino acids. This chain's CDR3 is CASSLTGWGAGTNTEAFF. The CDR3 DNA follows: TGTGCCAGCAGCTTGACAGGGTGGGGTGCGGGGACAAACACTGAAGCTTTCTTT.

This chain uses TRBV7-3 with TRBJ2-2; 12 bases are a match to TRBD2. After removal of 5 bases from V and 0 bases from J, the junction contained 7 bases not matched to a gene. Germline CDR1 SGHTA, CDR2 FQGTGA. The CDR3 covers 18 residues. The CDR3 region is CASSATSGGPPNTGELFF. In nucleotides, the CDR3 is TGTGCCAGCAGCGCCACTAGCGGGGGGCCTCCGAACACCGGGGAGCTGTTTTTT.

V and J are TRBV5-1 and TRBJ1-3, with D unclear. The CDR3 totals 17 residues. Germline CDR1 SGHRS, CDR2 YFSETQ. Between the trimmed V and J ends, which lost 0 bases and 0 bases, there was a span of 13 bases. CDR3 sequence reads: CASSLVGHQSSGNTIYF. The CDR3 DNA reads as TGCGCCAGCAGCTTGGTCGGTCACCAGAGCTCTGGAAACACCATATATTTT.

This rearrangement joins TRBV5-1 to TRBJ2-3; D is possibly TRBD2 (6 bases). V was pared by 4 bases and J by 0 bases, with 15 bases between. Per the germline V gene, CDR1 is SGHRS and CDR2 is YFSETQ. This CDR3 is 16 amino acids long. This chain's CDR3 is CASSVGTGPSTDTQYF. The CDR3 DNA reads as TGCGCCAGCAGCGTGGGGACTGGCCCTAGCACAGATACGCAGTATTTT. The full variable domain, completed using reference TRBV5-1 and TRBJ2-3, is KAGVTQTPRYLIKTRGQQVTLSCSPISGHRSVSWYQQTPGQGLQFLFEYFSETQRNKGNFPGRFSGRQFSNSRSEMNVSTLELGDSALYLCASSVGTGPSTDTQYFGPGTRLTVL.

CDR3 residues: CASGPRDRGYNQPQHF. The CDR3 DNA follows: TGTGCCAGTGGCCCCCGAGACAGGGGTTACAATCAGCCCCAGCATTTT. The chain couples TRBV19 to TRBJ1-5; 8 positions match TRBD1. The CDR3 runs to 16 residues. Per germline, CDR1 LNHDA and CDR2 SQIVND (reference sequence). V lost 8 bases, J lost 3 bases, and 12 bases stayed unmatched.

The J gene is TRBJ1-6, the V gene TRBV6-1; TRBD1 is a possible D gene (5 bases). CDR3 length: 13 amino acids. With 8 bases removed from V and 2 bases from J, the gap between germline ends came to 7 bases. Germline V gives CDR1 MNHNS, CDR2 SASEGT. This CDR3 reads CASRDPYNSPLHF. CDR3 in DNA: TGTGCCAGCCGGGACCCCTATAATTCACCCCTCCACTTT.

This chain links TRBV5-1 with TRBJ2-1, with 11 bases identical to TRBD2. The V and J ends lost 5 bases and 0 bases, in that order; junction bases with no gene match: 10. Germline-derived CDR1 and CDR2 are SGHRS and YFSETQ. The CDR3 consists of 18 residues. The CDR3 loop is CASSLWLAGGLSYNEQFF. DNA for the CDR3: TGCGCCAGCAGTCTGTGGCTAGCGGGGGGACTCTCCTACAATGAGCAGTTCTTC.